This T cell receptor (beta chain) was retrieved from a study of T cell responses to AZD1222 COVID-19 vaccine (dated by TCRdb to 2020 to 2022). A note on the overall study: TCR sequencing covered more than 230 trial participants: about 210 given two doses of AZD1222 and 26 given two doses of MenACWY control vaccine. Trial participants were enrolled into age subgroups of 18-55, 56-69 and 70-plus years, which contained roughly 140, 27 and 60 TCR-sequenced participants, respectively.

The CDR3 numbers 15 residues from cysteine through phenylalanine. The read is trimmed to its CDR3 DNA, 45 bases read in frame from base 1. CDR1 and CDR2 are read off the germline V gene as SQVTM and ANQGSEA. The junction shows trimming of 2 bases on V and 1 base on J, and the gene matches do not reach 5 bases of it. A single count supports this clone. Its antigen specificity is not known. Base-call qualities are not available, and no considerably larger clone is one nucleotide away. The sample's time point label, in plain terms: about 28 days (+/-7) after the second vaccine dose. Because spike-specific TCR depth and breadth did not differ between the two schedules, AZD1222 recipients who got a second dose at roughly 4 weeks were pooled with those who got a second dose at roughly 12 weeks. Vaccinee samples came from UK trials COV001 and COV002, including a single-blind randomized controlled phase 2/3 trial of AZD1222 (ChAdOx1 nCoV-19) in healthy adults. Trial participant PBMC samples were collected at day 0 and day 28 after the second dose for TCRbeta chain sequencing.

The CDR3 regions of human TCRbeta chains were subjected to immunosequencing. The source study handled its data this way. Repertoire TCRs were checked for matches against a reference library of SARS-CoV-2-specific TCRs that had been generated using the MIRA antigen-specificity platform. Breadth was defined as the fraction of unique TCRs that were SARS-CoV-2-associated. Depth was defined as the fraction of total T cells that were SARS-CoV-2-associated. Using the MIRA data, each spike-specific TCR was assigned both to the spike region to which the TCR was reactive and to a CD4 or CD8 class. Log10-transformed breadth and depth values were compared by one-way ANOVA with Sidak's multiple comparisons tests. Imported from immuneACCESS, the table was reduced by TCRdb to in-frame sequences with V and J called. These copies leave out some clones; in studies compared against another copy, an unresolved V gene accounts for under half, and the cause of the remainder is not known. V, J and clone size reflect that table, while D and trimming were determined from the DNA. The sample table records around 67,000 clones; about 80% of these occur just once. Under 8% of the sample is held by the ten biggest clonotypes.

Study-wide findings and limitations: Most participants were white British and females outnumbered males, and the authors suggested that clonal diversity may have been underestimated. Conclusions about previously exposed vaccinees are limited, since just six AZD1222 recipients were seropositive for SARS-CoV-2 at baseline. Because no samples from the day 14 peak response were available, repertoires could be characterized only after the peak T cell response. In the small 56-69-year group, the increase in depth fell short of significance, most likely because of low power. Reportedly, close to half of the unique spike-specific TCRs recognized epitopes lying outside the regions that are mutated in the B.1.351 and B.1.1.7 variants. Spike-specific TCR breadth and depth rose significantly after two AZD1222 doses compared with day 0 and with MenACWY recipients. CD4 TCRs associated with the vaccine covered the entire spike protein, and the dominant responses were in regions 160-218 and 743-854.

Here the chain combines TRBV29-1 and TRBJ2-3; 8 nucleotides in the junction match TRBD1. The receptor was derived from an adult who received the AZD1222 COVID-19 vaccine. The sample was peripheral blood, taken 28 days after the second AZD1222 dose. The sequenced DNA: TGCAGCGTTGAACGGGGACAGGAGGGCACAGATACGCAGTATTTT. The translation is CSVERGQEGTDTQYF.